The 11 T cell receptor beta chains reported below all come from one sample, sequenced in a study of T cell responses to AZD1222 COVID-19 vaccine. Generated by immunoSEQ multiplex PCR, the TCRdb table keeps only in-frame clones and is missing some. Of some 130,000 clones listed, around 93% were seen once; the top ten hold about 3%. Sequencing used peripheral blood, obtained on day 0 of AZD1222 vaccination. The origin of the receptors is an adult in good health.

The V call is TRBV7-6, the J call TRBJ1-3, with no clear D. CDR3 size: 14 residues. Germline assignment: CDR1 SGHVS and CDR2 FNYEAQ. Trimming cost V 5 bases and J 2 bases, with 10 bases left between them. In DNA, the CDR3 is TGTGCCAGCAGCCCGGGAGTAACTGGAAACACCATATATTTT. Translated, it gives CASSPGVTGNTIYF. The full variable domain, rest sourced from reference TRBV7-6 and TRBJ1-3, is GAGVSQSPRYKVTKRGQDVALRCDPISGHVSLYWYRQALGQGPEFLTYFNYEAQQDKSGLPNDRFSAERPEGSISTLTIQRTEQRDSAMYRCASSPGVTGNTIYFGEGSWLTVV.

The chain links TRBV28 to TRBJ2-1; 10 nucleotides line up with TRBD1. Losses at the gene ends were 5 bases for V and 7 bases for J; bases not matched to a gene: 11. The CDR3 runs 16 residues. The germline CDR1 and CDR2 sequences are MDHEN and SYDVKM. The CDR3 sequence is CASSQDRGYYRNEQFF. CDR3 nucleotide sequence: TGTGCCAGCAGTCAGGACAGGGGGTATTATAGGAATGAGCAGTTCTTC.

The chain employs TRBV15 and TRBJ1-6; D unresolved. V gave up 1 base and J gave up 11 bases, with 9 bases separating them. The CDR3 totals 13 residues. Germline assignment: CDR1 LNHNV and CDR2 YYDKDF (reference sequence). CDR3 sequence reads: CATSRVRATPLHF. CDR3 sequence (DNA): TGTGCCACCAGCAGAGTGAGGGCGACACCCCTCCACTTT. The whole variable domain, remainder taken from reference TRBV15 and TRBJ1-6, is DAMVIQNPRYQVTQFGKPVTLSCSQTLNHNVMYWYQQKSSQAPKLLFHYYDKDFNNEADTPDNFQSRRPNTSFCFLDIRSPGLGDTAMYLCATSRVRATPLHFGNGTRLTVT.

The CDR3 spells CASVTPGGDTQYF. The CDR3 nucleotides are TGTGCCAGCGTAACACCCGGAGGAGATACGCAGTATTTT. V usage is TRBV6-5 and J usage is TRBJ2-3; tentatively, D is TRBD2 (5 bases). Trimming pared 8 bases from V and 5 bases from J, leaving 14 bases between. There are 13 residues in the CDR3. Germline assignment: CDR1 MNHEY and CDR2 SVGAGI.

This rearrangement joins TRBV3-1 (or the pseudogene TRBV3-2) to TRBJ1-1, with D perhaps matching TRBD1 (6 bases). The V end was cut by 10 bases, the J end by 5 bases, with 14 bases between. CDR1 and CDR2 from the germline V gene are LGHDT and YNNKEL (reference sequence). The CDR3 has 12 amino acids. The chain's CDR3 is CATSQGTTEAFF. The DNA for the CDR3 is TGTGCCACTTCCCAGGGGACAACTGAAGCTTTCTTT.

This clone has only a few counts. DNA of the CDR3: TGTGCCAGCAGTTACACGGGGCAGGTGGTCACTGAAGCTTTCTTT. This encodes CASSYTGQVVTEAFF. The chain uses TRBV6-2 or TRBV6-3 and TRBJ1-1; tentatively, D is TRBD1 (5 bases). This CDR3 has 15 residues. Trimming shortened V by 2 bases and J by 4 bases, and 14 bases separated the two germline ends. Germline loops: CDR1 MNHEY, CDR2 SVGEGT.

CDR3: CPFEEQGFEKLFF. DNA of the CDR3: TGTCCATTTGAGGAGCAGGGATTTGAAAAACTGTTTTTT. J is TRBJ1-4 and V is TRBV27, with a weak D call TRBD1 (5 bases). Germline CDR1 reads MNHEY; CDR2 reads SMNVEV (reference sequence). The CDR3 contains 13 residues.

The chain is built from TRBV2 and TRBJ2-5; a possible D gene is TRBD2 (6 bases). V was shortened by 10 bases and J by 1 base, with 22 bases between the two germline ends. The CDR3 contains 16 residues. Germline CDR1 SNHLY, CDR2 FYNNEI. The CDR3 here is CAIKSHIGDSQETQYF. The CDR3 region has the DNA TGTGCCATCAAATCCCATATCGGGGACTCCCAAGAGACCCAGTACTTC.

The chain uses TRBV7-9 and TRBJ1-1, with 7 nucleotides matching TRBD1. V shed 1 base, J shed 0 bases, and the junction held 5 bases outside the gene matches. The CDR3 totals 16 residues. The germline V gene has CDR1 SEHNR and CDR2 FQNEAQ (reference sequence). This CDR3 is CASSLVWDRMNTEAFF. CDR3 nucleotides: TGTGCCAGCAGCTTAGTATGGGACAGAATGAACACTGAAGCTTTCTTT.

V is TRBV12-3 or TRBV12-4 and J is TRBJ2-7; D remains unclear. Trimming took 1 base from V and 7 from J, leaving 2 bases between them. The CDR3 is made up of 10 amino acids. CDR3: CASSLGEQYF. CDR3 coding DNA: TGTGCCAGCAGTTTAGGAGAGCAGTACTTC.

This chain joins TRBV29-1 and TRBJ2-3, with TRBD1 matching over 7 bases. The CDR3 length is 16 residues. Per germline, CDR1 SQVTM and CDR2 ANQGSEA. J lost 4 bases, V lost 4 bases, and 14 bases had no gene match. The CDR3 DNA reads TGCAGCGTTGCTGCGAGTGACAGGGTGTATTCAGATACGCAGTATTTT. It is translated as CSVAASDRVYSDTQYF.